This paragraph covers one TCR beta chain sequence. What it binds is unknown. This sample is part of a study of shared clonotypes between healthy human individuals. Study in general: The study drew on a couple of women and three men aged 18 to 49 as donors. Study outcomes and limitations: Clonotype sharing among donors was thought likely to change with sequencing depth. Clonotypes that were shared across a few donors made up about 4.5% of naive CD4 clonotypes.

Per germline, CDR1 MNHEY and CDR2 SMNVEV (reference sequence). This CDR3 contains 13 residues. V gave up 5 bases and J gave up 2 bases, with 9 bases separating them. Sorted subsets were amplified in replicate PCRs using 200 ng DNA, 32,000 or so T cell genomes. Produced via immunoSEQ multiplex PCR; TCRdb's table is partial and in-frame only. The data show millions of clones, just over 90% seen once. Material for sequencing was naive CD4+ T cells from PBMCs. Indicated subset: CD45RA+ positively selected. The chain has TRBV27 and TRBJ1-1; D may be TRBD1 (5 bases). The sequence was obtained from a man aged 18-30 years in good health. Some clones in this sample may be carry-over from other donors' samples. The CDR3 region has the DNA TGTGCCAGCAGTCCCGGGGACAACACTGAAGCTTTCTTT. It is translated as CASSPGDNTEAFF.